This TCR beta chain is drawn from a study of OX40 agonist ivuxolimab in advanced cancers. Overall study results and limits: CD4+ T cells averaged fewer expanded clones than CD8+ T cells. Doses of 0.1 to 3.0 mg/kg were accompanied by clonal expansion of CD4+ and CD8+ blood T cells by week 6.

As to this clone: Its cognate antigen is unknown.

Sequencing used immunoSEQ multiplex PCR; TCRdb keeps in-frame clones, though not all of them. The table lists approximately 70,000 clones, about 90% of them singletons. This clonotype was sampled from an adult with an advanced solid tumor such as melanoma, head and neck, liver or kidney cancer. Sequenced here: CD4+ or CD8+ T cells sorted from blood, sampled in a trial of the OX40 agonist ivuxolimab.

The CDR3 nucleotides are TGTGCCAGCAGCTTAGGGACTAGCGGGGCGGTAAGCTCCTACGAGCAGTACTTC. Its protein product is CASSLGTSGAVSSYEQYF. This chain joins TRBV5-4 and TRBJ2-7; 13 bases are shared with TRBD2. The CDR3 runs 18 residues. Germline lookup yields CDR1 SGHNT and CDR2 YYREEE (reference sequence). With 2 bases clipped from V and 0 bases from J, the junction kept 8 bases outside the gene matches.